This T cell receptor (beta chain) was obtained from a study of T-cell reconstitution after alpha-beta-depleted transplantation in children. Unique molecular identifiers tagged the TCRbeta library. TCRdb ran MiXCR on the PCR reads and lists one entry per CDR3 protein. Among about 640,000 distinct CDR3 sequences listed, around 16% were seen once. Trimming removed 1 base from V and 3 bases from J, with 12 bases in between. There are 16 residues in the CDR3. The germline CDR1 and CDR2 sequences are KGHDR and SFDVKD. The rearrangement uses TRBV24-1 and TRBJ1-5, with D possibly being TRBD1 (6 bases). The source is a human donor who donated a stem cell graft to a child with acute myeloid leukemia. This material consisted of PBMCs from the stem cell graft donor, taken from the stem cell graft. The CDR3 loop reads CATSDLEQGHNQPQHF. The CDR3, as DNA: TGTGCCACCAGTGATTTAGAACAGGGCCACAATCAGCCCCAGCATTTT.